The T cell receptor beta chain under discussion was sequenced for a study of blood T cell repertoires in COVID-19. As for the study in general: PBMCs, B-cell-depleted T cells, or T cells provided the cDNA or gDNA that made up the material.

Authors' processing steps: Reference gene primers were amplified, and this amplification served to estimate nucleated cell counts. Assay: immunoSEQ multiplex PCR; the TCRdb copy retains only in-frame clones and omits some. V and J calls and clone size follow that table, whereas D and trimming were derived from the DNA. The sample carries about half a million clones, approximately 85% recorded once. The junction had 9 bases not matched to a gene; V was cut back by 5 bases and J by 2 bases. Germline lookup yields CDR1 LNHDA and CDR2 SQIVND (reference sequence). This CDR3 is 16 amino acids long. The origin of this receptor is a human donor in a cohort sampled during active COVID-19. The source material was peripheral blood. The rearrangement uses TRBV19 and TRBJ1-5; 7 positions agree with TRBD1. CDR3 amino acids: CASSATGAAGNQPQHF. In DNA form, the CDR3 reads TGTGCCAGTAGTGCAACAGGGGCAGCAGGCAATCAGCCCCAGCATTTT.